A selection of T cell receptor beta chains follows, all from one sample in a study of blood T cell repertoires in COVID-19. The repertoire was sequenced with immunoSEQ multiplex PCR; TCRdb's copy has only in-frame clones and lacks some. This sample has roughly 84,000 clones, with over 70% found just once. Sequencing was carried out using peripheral blood. The receptor set was obtained from a woman between 40 and 55 years old with active or convalescent COVID-19. Each CDR3 is given without its conserved first and last residue. Each record gives: CDR3 length, V gene, CDR3 protein.

>11|TRBV28
ASRLAHDYEQY
>13|TRBV28
ASSTRTGHSYEQY
>14|TRBV24-1
ATSGRTGGLYNEQF
>12|TRBV5-6
ASSPGTVQETQY
>13|TRBV10-3
AISETLTGGYGYT
>12|TRBV2
ASSPGQGTYEQY
>14|TRBV7-9
ASSLQDRRGNYGYT
>12|TRBV19
ASSIFTGAYEQY
>11|TRBV6-5
ASSSDRAGGYT
>13|TRBV5-4
ASSLGGTRAPEQF
>14|TRBV28
ASSFPPRTGGSPLH
>13|TRBV18
ASSPPGTRGETQY
>14|TRBV19
ASSIMAAGEAWSYT
>14|TRBV5-1
ASSLLVAGGGETQY